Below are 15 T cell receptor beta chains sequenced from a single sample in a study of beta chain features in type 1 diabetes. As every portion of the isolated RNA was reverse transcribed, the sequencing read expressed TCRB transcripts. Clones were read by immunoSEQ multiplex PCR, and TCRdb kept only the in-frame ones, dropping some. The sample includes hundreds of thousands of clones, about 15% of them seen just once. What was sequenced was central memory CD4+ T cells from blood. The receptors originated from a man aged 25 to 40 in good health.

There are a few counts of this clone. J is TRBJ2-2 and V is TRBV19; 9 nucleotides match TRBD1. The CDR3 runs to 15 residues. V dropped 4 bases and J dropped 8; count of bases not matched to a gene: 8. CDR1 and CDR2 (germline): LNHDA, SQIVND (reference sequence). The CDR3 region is CASSTYDRGFGELFF. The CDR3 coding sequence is TGTGCCAGTAGTACCTACGACAGGGGGTTTGGGGAGCTGTTTTTT.

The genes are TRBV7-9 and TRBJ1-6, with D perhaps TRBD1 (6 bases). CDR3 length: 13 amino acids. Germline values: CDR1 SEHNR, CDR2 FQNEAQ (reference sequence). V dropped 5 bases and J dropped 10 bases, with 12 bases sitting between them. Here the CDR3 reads CASSPMGASPLHF. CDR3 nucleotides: TGTGCCAGCAGCCCTATGGGGGCCTCACCCCTCCACTTT.

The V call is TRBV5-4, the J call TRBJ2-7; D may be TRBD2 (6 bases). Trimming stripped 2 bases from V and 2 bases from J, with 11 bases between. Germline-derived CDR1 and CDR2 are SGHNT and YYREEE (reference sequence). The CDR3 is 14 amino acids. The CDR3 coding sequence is TGTGCCAGCAGCTTCGGGGGACCAACCTACGAGCAGTACTTC. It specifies CASSFGGPTYEQYF.

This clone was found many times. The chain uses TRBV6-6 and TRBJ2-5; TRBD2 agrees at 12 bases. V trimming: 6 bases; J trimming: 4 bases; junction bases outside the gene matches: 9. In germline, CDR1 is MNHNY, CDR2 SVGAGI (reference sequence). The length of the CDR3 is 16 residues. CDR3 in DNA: TGTGCCAGCAGAACCCTAGCGGGAGGGAATGGAGAGACCCAGTACTTC. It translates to CASRTLAGGNGETQYF.

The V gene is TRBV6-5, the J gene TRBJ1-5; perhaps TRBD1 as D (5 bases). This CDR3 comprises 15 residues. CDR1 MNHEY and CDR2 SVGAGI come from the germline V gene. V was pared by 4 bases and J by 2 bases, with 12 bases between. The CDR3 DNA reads TGTGCCAGCAGTTTAGAGGGGAATGGCAATCAGCCCCAGCATTTT. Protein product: CASSLEGNGNQPQHF.

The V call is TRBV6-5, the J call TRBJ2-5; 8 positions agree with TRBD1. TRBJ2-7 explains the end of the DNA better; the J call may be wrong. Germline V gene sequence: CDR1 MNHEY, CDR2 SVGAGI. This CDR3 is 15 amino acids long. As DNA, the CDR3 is TGTGCCAGCAGTTACGCCGACAGGGGCGGCTACGAGCAGTACTTC. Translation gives CASSYADRGGYEQYF.

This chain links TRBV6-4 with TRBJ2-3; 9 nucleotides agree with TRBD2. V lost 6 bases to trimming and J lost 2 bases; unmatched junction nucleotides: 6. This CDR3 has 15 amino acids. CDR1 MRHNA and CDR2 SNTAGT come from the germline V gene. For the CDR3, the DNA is TGTGCCAGCAGCTCCTTAGCGGGAGACACAGATACGCAGTATTTT. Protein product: CASSSLAGDTDTQYF.

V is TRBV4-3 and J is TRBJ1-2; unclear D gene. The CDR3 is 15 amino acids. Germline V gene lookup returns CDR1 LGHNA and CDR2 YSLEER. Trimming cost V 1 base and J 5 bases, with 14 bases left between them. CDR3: CASSQARGATYGYTF. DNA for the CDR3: TGCGCCAGCAGCCAAGCACGTGGTGCGACTTATGGCTACACCTTC.

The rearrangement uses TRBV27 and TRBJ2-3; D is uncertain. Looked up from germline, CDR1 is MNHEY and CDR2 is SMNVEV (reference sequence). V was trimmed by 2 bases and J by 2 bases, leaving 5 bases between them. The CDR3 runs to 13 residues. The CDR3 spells CASSLGFTDTQYF. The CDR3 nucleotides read TGTGCCAGCAGTTTAGGGTTCACAGATACGCAGTATTTT.

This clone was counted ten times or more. CDR3 bases: TGTGCCAGCAGCGAGGGGCCGGGACACAGTAATGAAAAACTGTTTTTT. This codes for CASSEGPGHSNEKLFF. The chain combines TRBV9 with TRBJ1-4, with D possibly matching TRBD1 (6 bases). This CDR3 spans 16 amino acids. Germline CDR1 and CDR2: SGDLS and YYNGEE. V was shortened by 3 bases and J by 4 bases, with 16 bases between the two germline ends.

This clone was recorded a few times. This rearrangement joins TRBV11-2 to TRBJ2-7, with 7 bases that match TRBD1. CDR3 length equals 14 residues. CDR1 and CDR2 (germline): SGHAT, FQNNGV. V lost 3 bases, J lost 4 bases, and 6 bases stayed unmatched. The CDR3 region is CASSFDRASYEQYV. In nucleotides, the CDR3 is TGTGCCAGCAGCTTCGACAGGGCCTCTTACGAGCAGTACGTC.

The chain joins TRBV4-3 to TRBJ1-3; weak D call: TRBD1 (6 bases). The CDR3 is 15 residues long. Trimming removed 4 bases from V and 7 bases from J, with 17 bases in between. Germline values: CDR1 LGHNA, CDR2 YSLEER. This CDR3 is CASSRIGGTRNTIYF. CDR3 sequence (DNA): TGCGCCAGCAGCCGAATAGGGGGAACTAGGAACACCATATATTTT.

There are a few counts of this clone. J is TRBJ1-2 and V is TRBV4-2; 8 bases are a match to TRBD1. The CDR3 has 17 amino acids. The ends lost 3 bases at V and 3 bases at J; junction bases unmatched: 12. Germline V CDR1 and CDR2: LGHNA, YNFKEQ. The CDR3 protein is CASSQTYQDRDDYGYTF. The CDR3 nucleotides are TGTGCCAGCAGCCAGACCTACCAGGACAGGGACGACTATGGCTACACCTTC.

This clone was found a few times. The CDR3 region has the DNA TGTGCCAGCAATACTAGACCCCCCCAAGATACGCAGTATTTT. Its protein product is CASNTRPPQDTQYF. This chain joins TRBV7-2 and TRBJ2-3; D is perhaps TRBD2 (5 bases). Deletions cut 7 bases from V and 5 bases from J, with 16 bases between. The CDR3 is 14 amino acids. Germline values: CDR1 SGHTA, CDR2 FQGNSA.

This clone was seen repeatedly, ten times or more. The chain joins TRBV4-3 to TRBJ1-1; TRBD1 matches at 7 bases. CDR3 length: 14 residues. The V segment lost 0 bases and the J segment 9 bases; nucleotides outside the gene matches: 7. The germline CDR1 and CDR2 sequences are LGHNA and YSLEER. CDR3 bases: TGCGCCAGCAGCCAAGATCGGGACAGCTCGAAAGCTTTCTTT. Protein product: CASSQDRDSSKAFF.